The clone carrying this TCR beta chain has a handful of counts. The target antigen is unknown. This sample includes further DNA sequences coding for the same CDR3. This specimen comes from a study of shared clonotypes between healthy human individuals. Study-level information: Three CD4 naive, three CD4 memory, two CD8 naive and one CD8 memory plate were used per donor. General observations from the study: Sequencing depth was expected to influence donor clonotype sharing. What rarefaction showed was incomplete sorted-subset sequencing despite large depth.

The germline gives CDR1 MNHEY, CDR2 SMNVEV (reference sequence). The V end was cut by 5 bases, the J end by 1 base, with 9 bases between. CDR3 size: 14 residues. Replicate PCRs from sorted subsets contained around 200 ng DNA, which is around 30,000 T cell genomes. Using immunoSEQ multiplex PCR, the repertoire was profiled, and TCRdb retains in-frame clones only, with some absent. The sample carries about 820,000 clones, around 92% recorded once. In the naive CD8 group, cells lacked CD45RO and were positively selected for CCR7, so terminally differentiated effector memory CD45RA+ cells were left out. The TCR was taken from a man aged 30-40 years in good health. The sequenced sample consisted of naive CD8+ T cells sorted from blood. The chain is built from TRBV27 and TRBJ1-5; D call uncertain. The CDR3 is CASSPSGSNQPQHF. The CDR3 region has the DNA TGTGCCAGCAGTCCCTCGGGGAGCAATCAGCCCCAGCATTTT.